The 32 T cell receptor beta chains in this list originate from one sample, sequenced in a study of blood T cell repertoires in COVID-19 (TCRdb year 2020). Library prep was done by the immunoSEQ multiplex PCR assay. TCRdb mirrors the immuneACCESS table, restricted to in-frame sequences. Some clones are absent from its copies; in checked studies, under half trace to an unresolved V gene, and the reason for the others is unknown. The sample has 490,000 or so clones on record, 75% to 90% of them singletons. The top ten constitute roughly 8% of the sample. Sequencing was done on a sample of PBMCs or T cells enriched from blood (not recorded which). These receptors all stem from a woman aged 55 to 70 who had recovered from COVID-19.

The J gene is TRBJ2-5, the V gene TRBV5-1, with 9 bases matching TRBD2. Unmatched junction bases numbered 16, after V lost 3 bases and J lost 1 base. This CDR3 spans 19 amino acids. CDR1 is SGHRS, CDR2 YFSETQ, per germline. CDR3 sequence (DNA): TGCGCCAGCAGCTCCCGCCCGGGCGGGGGGGCCTTTGGCCAAGAGACCCAGTACTTC. The encoded protein is CASSSRPGGGAFGQETQYF.

CDR3 sequence reads: CASSVRDRGFYGYTF. For the CDR3, the DNA is TGTGCCAGCAGCGTACGGGACAGGGGATTCTATGGCTACACCTTC. This sequence joins TRBV5-6 and TRBJ1-2, with 10 bases that match TRBD1. Germline values: CDR1 SGHDT, CDR2 YYEEEE. The CDR3 consists of 15 residues. Unmatched junction bases numbered 7, after V lost 4 bases and J lost 4 bases.

The chain employs TRBV2 and TRBJ1-4, with D possibly matching TRBD1 (5 bases). Trimming took off 6 bases at V and 3 bases at J, with 5 bases between the two ends. This CDR3 comprises 12 residues. CDR1 and CDR2 (germline): SNHLY, FYNNEI. The CDR3 region has the DNA TGTGCCAGCAGACAGGCTAATGAAAAACTGTTTTTT. Translation gives CASRQANEKLFF.

The chain uses TRBV5-4 and TRBJ2-1; 10 nucleotides align to TRBD2. With V trimmed by 2 bases and J by 7 bases, 6 bases remained unmatched. The CDR3 is made up of 15 amino acids. Germline V gene lookup returns CDR1 SGHNT and CDR2 YYREEE (reference sequence). CDR3 coding DNA: TGTGCCAGCAGCTTACTAGCGGGGCTGGGGAATGAGCAGTTCTTC. Amino acid sequence: CASSLLAGLGNEQFF.

This rearrangement joins TRBV7-2 to TRBJ1-2, with TRBD1 as a possible D gene (6 bases). Germline V CDR1 and CDR2: SGHTA, FQGNSA. The CDR3 extends over 16 amino acids. V dropped 0 bases and J dropped 2 bases, with 13 bases sitting between them. CDR3 protein: CASSLATGTSNYGYTF. The DNA for the CDR3 is TGTGCCAGCAGCTTAGCGACCGGGACATCAAACTATGGCTACACCTTC.

This clone has a single count. The chain has TRBV5-8 and TRBJ2-6, with TRBD1 as a possible D gene (5 bases). The CDR3 sequence is 15 residues long. With 3 bases removed from V and 2 bases from J, the gap between germline ends came to 9 bases. In germline, CDR1 is SGHTS, CDR2 YDEGEE. The DNA of the CDR3 is TGTGCCAGCAGCTCCAGGGTGCCTGGGGCCAACGTCCTGACTTTC. Residues: CASSSRVPGANVLTF. The full variable domain, completed using reference TRBV5-8 and TRBJ2-6, is EAGVTQSPTHLIKTRGQQATLRCSPISGHTSVYWYQQALGLGLQFLLWYDEGEERNRGNFPPRFSGRQFPNYSSELNVNALELEDSALYLCASSSRVPGANVLTFGAGSRLTVL.

The chain links TRBV2 to TRBJ1-2, with no clear D. Trimming left V 7 bases short and J 7 bases short, with 7 bases between. CDR3 size: 10 residues. CDR1 and CDR2 from the germline V gene are SNHLY and FYNNEI. In DNA form, the CDR3 reads TGTGCCAGCATGACATTTGGCTACACCTTC. Translation: CASMTFGYTF.

This clone was detected only once. The chain employs TRBV27 and TRBJ2-2; the D gene is possibly TRBD1 (6 bases). Trimming took 3 bases from V and 0 from J, leaving 14 bases between them. Germline CDR1 is MNHEY and CDR2 is SMNVEV (reference sequence). This CDR3 region has 17 residues. CDR3 nucleotides: TGTGCCAGCAGTTTGGTCGGGCGACAGGCGAACACCGGGGAGCTGTTTTTT. Translated: CASSLVGRQANTGELFF.

This clone has a single count. The V call is TRBV19, the J call TRBJ1-5, with D hard to call. The CDR3 spans 16 residues. The germline V gene encodes CDR1 LNHDA and CDR2 SQIVND (reference sequence). V lost 6 bases and J lost 4, with 19 bases in between. CDR3 in amino acids: CASSRPGGLQNQPQHF. In DNA, the CDR3 is TGTGCCAGTAGCCGTCCCGGCGGGCTACAGAATCAGCCCCAGCATTTT.

On this clone itself: This specimen includes other DNA sequences encoding the same CDR3. The genes are TRBV27 and TRBJ1-5, with a tentative D call TRBD1 (5 bases). CDR1 is MNHEY, CDR2 SMNVEV, per germline (reference sequence). Trimming took 2 bases from V and 6 from J, leaving 8 bases between them. The CDR3 consists of 13 residues. DNA of the CDR3: TGTGCCAGCAGTTTACGGGGGAGTCAGCCCCAGCATTTT. Protein product: CASSLRGSQPQHF.

This clone has just one count. The rearrangement joins TRBV5-4 to TRBJ2-7; 11 bases line up with TRBD1. Germline V gene sequence: CDR1 SGHNT, CDR2 YYREEE (reference sequence). V lost 4 bases, J lost 3 bases, and 3 bases stayed unmatched. CDR3 size: 14 residues. CDR3 bases: TGTGCCAGCAGCCAGGGACAGGGGGTCTACGAGCAGTACTTC. Residues: CASSQGQGVYEQYF.

The CDR3 DNA reads TGTGCCAGCAGAGTTACAGGGGTGGCCACCGGGGAGCTGTTTTTT. Its protein is CASRVTGVATGELFF. V gene TRBV6-5 combines with J gene TRBJ2-2; 7 nucleotides align to TRBD1. The CDR3 is 15 residues long. CDR1 MNHEY and CDR2 SVGAGI come from the germline V gene. The V gene end was trimmed by 6 bases and the J gene end by 4 bases; junction bases not matched to a gene: 8.

V usage is TRBV25-1 and J usage is TRBJ1-4, with D unclear. Germline values: CDR1 MGHDK, CDR2 SYGVNS. CDR3 size: 12 residues. V lost 8 bases and J lost 4, with 8 bases in between. This CDR3 reads CASSLINEKLFF. CDR3 DNA: TGTGCCAGCTCTCTTATTAATGAAAAACTGTTTTTT.

This chain connects TRBV9 to TRBJ2-3; the D gene is possibly TRBD2 (5 bases). The V gene lost 0 bases and the J gene lost 2 bases, with 13 bases spanning the gap. Germline lookup yields CDR1 SGDLS and CDR2 YYNGEE. The CDR3 runs to 16 residues. The chain's CDR3 is CASSVAPGITTDTQYF. The CDR3 DNA reads TGTGCCAGCAGCGTAGCCCCGGGGATAACCACAGATACGCAGTATTTT.

The rearrangement links TRBV27 to TRBJ1-5; TRBD1 is a possible D gene (6 bases). V lost 6 bases and J lost 0, with 18 bases in between. The CDR3 spans 17 residues. From germline, CDR1 is MNHEY and CDR2 SMNVEV (reference sequence). The CDR3 DNA reads TGTGCCAGCAGCCATTGGGGGGGGCAGTATAGCAATCAGCCCCAGCATTTT. It yields the protein CASSHWGGQYSNQPQHF.

For this clone: Other nucleotide sequences in the sample specify the same CDR3. This chain joins TRBV29-1 and TRBJ1-1; D remains unclear. Germline V gene sequence: CDR1 SQVTM, CDR2 ANQGSEA. V was pared by 4 bases and J by 3 bases, with 6 bases between. The CDR3 has 11 amino acids. The CDR3 loop reads CSVARDTEAFF. In DNA, the CDR3 is TGCAGCGTTGCGAGGGACACTGAAGCTTTCTTT.

The V call is TRBV10-3, the J call TRBJ2-2; TRBD1 matches 10 bases. After removal of 7 bases from V and 2 bases from J, the junction contained 10 bases not matched to a gene. The CDR3 runs 17 residues. Germline V gene sequence: CDR1 ENHRY, CDR2 SYGVKD. The CDR3 nucleotides read TGTGCCATCAAAACCGGGACAGGGGCCCCAAACACCGGGGAGCTGTTTTTT. Amino acids: CAIKTGTGAPNTGELFF.

The genes are TRBV27 and TRBJ2-3, with D hard to call. Germline V gives CDR1 MNHEY, CDR2 SMNVEV (reference sequence). This CDR3 comprises 13 residues. Trimming took 3 bases from V and 4 from J, leaving 8 bases between them. CDR3 sequence reads: CASSFAVADTQYF. Here the CDR3 DNA reads TGTGCCAGCAGTTTTGCGGTGGCAGATACGCAGTATTTT.

This clone was seen more than once but under ten times. This sequence joins TRBV11-3 and TRBJ2-7; 7 bases map to TRBD1. The CDR3 spans 14 residues. Germline CDR1 is SGHNT and CDR2 is YENEEA. V trimming: 4 bases; J trimming: 1 base; junction bases outside the gene matches: 4. CDR3 sequence reads: CASSSQGQSYEQYV. Written as DNA, the CDR3 is TGTGCCAGCAGCTCCCAGGGACAGTCCTACGAGCAGTACGTC.

This clone has only one observation. The chain recombines TRBV28 with TRBJ2-7; D possibly corresponds to TRBD1 (5 bases). The V end was cut by 7 bases, the J end by 2 bases, with 15 bases between. The CDR3 has 14 amino acids. Germline V gives CDR1 MDHEN, CDR2 SYDVKM. CDR3 loop: CASTQAALPYEQYV. CDR3 DNA sequence: TGTGCCAGCACACAGGCGGCTCTACCCTACGAGCAGTACGTC.

The rearrangement links TRBV11-2 to TRBJ2-5; 8 bases are a match to TRBD2. The CDR3 sequence is 16 residues long. Trimming at V came to 2 bases and at J to 3 bases, leaving 8 bases not matched to a gene. Germline CDR1 SGHAT, CDR2 FQNNGV. In DNA, the CDR3 is TGTGCCAGCAGCTTATACCCCGGGGGGGCTGAAGAGACCCAGTACTTC. The encoded protein is CASSLYPGGAEETQYF.

The V and J genes are TRBV7-8 and TRBJ1-1; D remains unclear. Trimming shortened V by 8 bases and J by 0 bases, and 4 bases separated the two germline ends. CDR1 is SGHVS, CDR2 FQNEAQ, per germline. The CDR3 covers 11 residues. The DNA for the CDR3 is TGTGCCAGCGCGGTGAACACTGAAGCTTTCTTT. The encoded protein is CASAVNTEAFF.

This clone was counted between two and nine times. This chain uses TRBV27 with TRBJ1-6, with D possibly being TRBD1 (5 bases). V was trimmed by 2 bases and J by 10 bases, leaving 18 bases between them. Germline values: CDR1 MNHEY, CDR2 SMNVEV (reference sequence). This CDR3 has 16 residues. DNA for the CDR3: TGTGCCAGCAGTTTAGGTGGAGGGGCAACCAAATCACCCCTCCACTTT. Translating gives CASSLGGGATKSPLHF.

V is TRBV9 and J is TRBJ2-3, with TRBD2 matching over 9 bases. Germline assignment: CDR1 SGDLS and CDR2 YYNGEE. With V trimmed by 4 bases and J by 4 bases, 10 bases remained unmatched. This CDR3 has 16 amino acids. The CDR3 reads CASSPTLAGASDTQYF. The DNA for the CDR3 is TGTGCCAGCAGCCCCACGTTAGCGGGGGCGTCAGATACGCAGTATTTT.

This clone was found once. This rearrangement joins TRBV24-1 to TRBJ1-4, with D possibly being TRBD1 (6 bases). The CDR3 is 12 residues long. CDR1 and CDR2 from the germline V gene are KGHDR and SFDVKD. Trimming left V 5 bases short and J 8 bases short, with 8 bases between. CDR3 DNA: TGTGCCACCAGTGGGGGGGGCGAAAAACTGTTTTTT. Its protein is CATSGGGEKLFF.

The CDR3 is CASSLTPGEQYV. CDR3 bases: TGTGCCAGCAGCCTGACACCTGGGGAGCAGTACGTC. The chain recombines TRBV5-6 with TRBJ2-7; D ambiguous. CDR1 SGHDT and CDR2 YYEEEE come from the germline V gene. The V gene lost 4 bases and the J gene lost 7 bases, with 12 bases spanning the gap. There are 12 residues in the CDR3.

This clone was found once. V gene TRBV5-1 combines with J gene TRBJ2-1; a weak D match, TRBD2 (5 bases). Trimming stripped 5 bases from V and 4 bases from J, with 16 bases between. The CDR3 runs 15 residues. Germline V gives CDR1 SGHRS, CDR2 YFSETQ. The CDR3 sequence: CASRGSPGSYNEQFF. CDR3 DNA: TGCGCCAGCAGAGGTAGCCCGGGGTCGTACAATGAGCAGTTCTTC.

This clone was counted a single time. The chain carries TRBV18 and TRBJ2-7, with 12 positions matching TRBD2. V trimming: 3 bases; J trimming: 1 base; junction bases outside the gene matches: 7. The CDR3 contains 17 residues. The germline gives CDR1 KGHSH, CDR2 LQKENI. CDR3 sequence (DNA): TGTGCCAGCTCACCCCTGGGGACTAGCGGGCCGTCCTACGAGCAGTACGTC. Translation: CASSPLGTSGPSYEQYV.

The chain recombines TRBV28 with TRBJ1-1, with TRBD1 identical over 12 bases. In germline, CDR1 is MDHEN, CDR2 SYDVKM. J gave up 7 bases and V 6 bases, and 9 bases lay outside the gene matches. This CDR3 contains 15 residues. The CDR3 bases are TGTGCCAGCAGATTTCGGGACAGGGGGCAGATTGAAGCTTTCTTT. Encoded protein: CASRFRDRGQIEAFF. The variable domain in full, with the rest retrieved from reference TRBV28 and TRBJ1-1, is DVKVTQSSRYLVKRTGEKVFLECVQDMDHENMFWYRQDPGLGLRLIYFSYDVKMKEKGDIPEGYSVSREKKERFSLILESASTNQTSMYLCASRFRDRGQIEAFFGQGTRLTVV.

The chain employs TRBV3-1 (or the pseudogene TRBV3-2) and TRBJ1-5, with D maybe TRBD1 (6 bases). The CDR3 is made up of 23 amino acids. Germline V CDR1 and CDR2: LGHDT, YNNKEL (reference sequence). Trimming removed 0 bases from V and 0 bases from J, with 30 bases in between. Here the CDR3 DNA reads TGTGCCAGCAGCCAAGATTTCAACAGGGAGCCATATATACAATCATATAGCAATCAGCCCCAGCATTTT. Protein sequence: CASSQDFNREPYIQSYSNQPQHF.

The V and J genes are TRBV10-3 and TRBJ1-3, with 7 bases lining up with TRBD1. CDR3 length equals 14 residues. V lost 4 bases to trimming and J lost 3 bases; unmatched junction nucleotides: 3. Germline values: CDR1 ENHRY, CDR2 SYGVKD. The CDR3 is CAISGRDSGNTIYF. The CDR3 bases are TGTGCCATCAGTGGCCGGGACAGTGGAAACACCATATATTTT.

The chain employs TRBV3-1 (or the pseudogene TRBV3-2) and TRBJ2-2; 10 bases are shared with TRBD1. The CDR3 length is 15 residues. Germline-derived CDR1 and CDR2 are LGHDT and YNNKEL (reference sequence). Germline trimming cut 4 bases from V and 4 bases from J; bases unmatched to any gene: 3. CDR3 nucleotides: TGTGCCAGCAGCCCCGGACAGGGGGGCACCGGGGAGCTGTTTTTT. Translation: CASSPGQGGTGELFF.